These 28 T cell receptor beta chains came from one sample sequenced in a study of blood T cell repertoires in COVID-19. Sequencing used immunoSEQ multiplex PCR; TCRdb keeps in-frame clones, though not all of them. The profile shows 150,000 to 200,000 clones, approximately 91% of them singletons. The specimen was peripheral blood. The source of these receptors is a man in his late teens or twenties with acute or convalescent COVID-19.

V usage is TRBV27 and J usage is TRBJ1-2, with TRBD1 as a possible D gene (6 bases). The CDR3 totals 16 residues. Trimming shortened V by 8 bases and J by 2 bases, and 21 bases separated the two germline ends. Germline CDR1 reads MNHEY; CDR2 reads SMNVEV (reference sequence). CDR3 DNA: TGTGCCAGCGGCCCGTTGGGGGCCTTACTCAACTATGGCTACACCTTC. It encodes CASGPLGALLNYGYTF.

This clone was detected many times. CDR3 amino acids: CASRQIQYQETQYF. The CDR3 nucleotides read TGTGCCAGCCGCCAAATTCAGTACCAAGAGACCCAGTACTTC. V usage is TRBV6-2 or TRBV6-3 and J usage is TRBJ2-5, with D uncertain. Germline V lookup: CDR1 MNHEY, CDR2 SVGEGT. Trimming pared 8 bases from V and 0 bases from J, leaving 13 bases between. The CDR3 has 14 residues.

This chain connects TRBV5-6 to TRBJ1-2, with TRBD1 matching 10 bases. Germline V gene lookup returns CDR1 SGHDT and CDR2 YYEEEE. CDR3 length equals 15 residues. V gave up 1 base and J gave up 8 bases; unmatched junction bases: 8. The CDR3 reads CASSLFGQGVEGYTF. The CDR3 DNA reads TGTGCCAGCAGCTTGTTCGGACAGGGGGTGGAAGGCTACACCTTC.

V usage is TRBV7-2 and J usage is TRBJ1-5; no definite D call. Germline V gives CDR1 SGHTA, CDR2 FQGNSA. Trimming left V 1 base short and J 7 bases short, with 8 bases between. The CDR3 sequence is 13 residues long. The CDR3: CASSLGGKQPQHF. For the CDR3, the DNA is TGTGCCAGCAGCTTAGGAGGGAAACAGCCCCAGCATTTT. The full variable domain, its missing parts supplied by reference TRBV7-2 and TRBJ1-5, is GAGVSQSPSNKVTEKGKDVELRCDPISGHTALYWYRQSLGQGLEFLIYFQGNSAPDKSGLPSDRFSAERTGGSVSTLTIQRTQQEDSAVYLCASSLGGKQPQHFGDGTRLSIL.

This clone was counted once. The chain combines TRBV27 with TRBJ2-2, with 8 bases that match TRBD1. Germline values: CDR1 MNHEY, CDR2 SMNVEV (reference sequence). V lost 7 bases and J lost 5; bases outside the gene matches: 6. The CDR3 runs 14 residues. The CDR3 bases are TGTGCCAGCACCTCACAGGGGGAGACCGGGGAGCTGTTTTTT. Translation: CASTSQGETGELFF.

The V and J genes are TRBV7-6 and TRBJ1-4, with D perhaps matching TRBD1 (6 bases). The V end was cut by 0 bases, the J end by 7 bases, with 9 bases between. The CDR3 sequence is 14 residues long. CDR1 is SGHVS and CDR2 is FNYEAQ in the germline V gene. The CDR3 sequence: CASSLALGGEKLFF. CDR3 sequence (DNA): TGTGCCAGCAGCTTAGCTTTAGGGGGTGAAAAACTGTTTTTT.

The chain recombines TRBV16 with TRBJ1-2; D unclear. CDR1 KGHSY and CDR2 FQNENV come from the germline V gene. V shed 0 bases and J shed 7 bases, with 12 bases lying between them. This CDR3 is 14 amino acids long. DNA for the CDR3: TGTGCCAGCAGCCAATCGAACGGGAATAGTGGCTACACCTTC. Translation: CASSQSNGNSGYTF.

The chain joins TRBV5-5 to TRBJ1-2, with a possible D match to TRBD1 (5 bases). Germline CDR1 reads SGHKS; CDR2 reads YYEKEE (reference sequence). V lost 0 bases to trimming and J lost 4 bases, with 16 bases between them. The CDR3 contains 16 residues. The CDR3 here is CASSLGDRGSLYGYTF. In nucleotides, the CDR3 is TGTGCCAGCAGCTTGGGCGACAGAGGTTCTCTCTATGGCTACACCTTC.

This chain uses TRBV29-1 with TRBJ1-2, with D hard to call. V dropped 7 bases and J dropped 4 bases, with 10 bases sitting between them. The CDR3 is 11 residues long. Germline V gives CDR1 SQVTM, CDR2 ANQGSEA. Here the CDR3 DNA reads TGCAGCGCCTACAGATCCTATGGCTACACCTTC. Its protein is CSAYRSYGYTF.

The genes are TRBV6-5 and TRBJ2-1, with 7 bases matching TRBD1. V dropped 3 bases and J dropped 7; count of bases not matched to a gene: 12. This CDR3 spans 16 amino acids. Germline assignment: CDR1 MNHEY and CDR2 SVGAGI. DNA of the CDR3: TGTGCCAGCAGTTATGACAGGGAGAACGGCTTGAATGAGCAGTTCTTC. It yields the protein CASSYDRENGLNEQFF.

The chain carries TRBV6-5 and TRBJ2-7; a weak D match, TRBD2 (5 bases). The CDR3 covers 14 residues. Germline CDR1 reads MNHEY; CDR2 reads SVGAGI. Trimming stripped 6 bases from V and 3 bases from J, with 15 bases between. CDR3 sequence reads: CASRGQVAGYEQYF. The CDR3 DNA reads TGTGCCAGCAGAGGGCAGGTGGCGGGCTACGAGCAGTACTTC.

The genes are TRBV6-2 or TRBV6-3 and TRBJ1-1, with D possibly TRBD1 on 5 matching bases. V shed 1 base and J shed 2 bases, with 11 bases lying between them. From germline, CDR1 is MNHEY and CDR2 SVGEGT. This CDR3 contains 15 residues. CDR3 amino acids: CASSYLGGDNTEAFF. DNA of the CDR3: TGTGCCAGCAGTTACTTGGGGGGAGATAACACTGAAGCTTTCTTT.

The chain links TRBV5-8 to TRBJ2-1; D unresolved. With 2 bases removed from V and 4 bases from J, the gap between germline ends came to 10 bases. Germline lookup yields CDR1 SGHTS and CDR2 YDEGEE. The CDR3 has 14 amino acids. This CDR3 is CASSLTGGYNEQFF. CDR3 bases: TGTGCCAGCAGCTTAACGGGTGGGTACAATGAGCAGTTCTTC. Full variable domain (rest looked up from reference TRBV5-8 and TRBJ2-1): EAGVTQSPTHLIKTRGQQATLRCSPISGHTSVYWYQQALGLGLQFLLWYDEGEERNRGNFPPRFSGRQFPNYSSELNVNALELEDSALYLCASSLTGGYNEQFFGPGTRLTVL.

V gene TRBV10-3 combines with J gene TRBJ2-3, with D possibly TRBD2 on 6 matching bases. Between the trimmed V and J ends, which lost 1 base and 1 base, there was a span of 12 bases. The germline gives CDR1 ENHRY, CDR2 SYGVKD. The CDR3 sequence is 16 residues long. The CDR3, as DNA: TGTGCCATCAGTGAGTTCCGGGACTCCCGCACAGATACGCAGTATTTT. It specifies CAISEFRDSRTDTQYF.

The chain is built from TRBV30 and TRBJ1-2; D is unresolved. The length of the CDR3 is 13 residues. V was pared by 3 bases and J by 8 bases, with 16 bases between. Germline V gives CDR1 GTSNPN, CDR2 SVGIG (reference sequence). This CDR3 is CAWRSSRFGGYTF. The CDR3 bases are TGTGCCTGGAGGTCCTCTAGGTTTGGCGGCTACACCTTC. The full variable domain, completed using reference TRBV30 and TRBJ1-2, is SQTIHQWPATLVQPVGSPLSLECTVEGTSNPNLYWYRQAAGRGLQLLFYSVGIGQISSEVPQNLSASRPQDRQFILSSKKLLLSDSGFYLCAWRSSRFGGYTFGSGTRLTVV.

The chain is built from TRBV9 and TRBJ2-6; possibly TRBD2 for D (5 bases). The germline V gene encodes CDR1 SGDLS and CDR2 YYNGEE. The V end was cut by 0 bases, the J end by 1 base, with 17 bases between. CDR3 size: 19 residues. For the CDR3, the DNA is TGTGCCAGCAGCGTAGCTGTTTGGGCGGACTTTTCTGGGGCCAACGTCCTGACTTTC. It codes for CASSVAVWADFSGANVLTF.

The V gene is TRBV7-9, the J gene TRBJ1-1, with D maybe TRBD1 (5 bases). Trimming left V 2 bases short and J 1 base short, with 11 bases between. The CDR3 is 15 residues long. CDR1 and CDR2 (germline): SEHNR, FQNEAQ (reference sequence). CDR3 in amino acids: CASSLPQGENTEAFF. For the CDR3, the DNA is TGTGCCAGCAGCTTACCCCAGGGCGAGAACACTGAAGCTTTCTTT.

The CDR3 coding sequence is TGTGCCACCAGTGATTTGGGACAGGGGGTCGCTGGGCGGGACAATGAGCAGTTCTTC. As protein: CATSDLGQGVAGRDNEQFF. This rearrangement joins TRBV24-1 to TRBJ2-1, with TRBD1 matching 10 bases. Germline V CDR1 and CDR2: KGHDR, SFDVKD. Trimming cost V 0 bases and J 5 bases; bases outside gene matches: 12. The CDR3 runs to 19 residues.

The chain uses TRBV18 and TRBJ1-2; the D gene is possibly TRBD1 (5 bases). The CDR3 length is 17 residues. The germline V and J ends were trimmed by 5 bases and 6 bases, with 25 bases remaining between them. The germline CDR1 and CDR2 sequences are KGHSH and LQKENI. CDR3 region: CASSTTLGQPAGDGYTF. CDR3 nucleotides: TGTGCCAGCTCAACTACTCTGGGGCAGCCGGCAGGAGATGGCTACACCTTC. Supplemented by reference TRBV18 and TRBJ1-2, the full variable domain reads NAGVMQNPRHLVRRRGQEARLRCSPMKGHSHVYWYRQLPEEGLKFMVYLQKENIIDESGMPKERFSAEFPKEGPSILRIQQVVRGDSAAYFCASSTTLGQPAGDGYTFGSGTRLTVV.

V and J are TRBV2 and TRBJ2-7; D perhaps matches TRBD1 (5 bases). Germline-derived CDR1 and CDR2 are SNHLY and FYNNEI. Trimming stripped 7 bases from V and 3 bases from J, with 13 bases between. The CDR3 covers 13 residues. CDR3 nucleotides: TGTGCCAGCACAAAGACAGTGGTCTACGAGCAGTACTTC. Residues: CASTKTVVYEQYF.

V and J are TRBV9 and TRBJ1-1; D is undetermined. The CDR3 spans 13 residues. CDR1 is SGDLS, CDR2 YYNGEE, per germline. V was pared by 5 bases and J by 1 base, with 9 bases between. CDR3 in DNA: TGTGCCAGCAGGGCACAGCAGAACACTGAAGCTTTCTTT. Translating it yields CASRAQQNTEAFF.

This clone came up a few times. V and J are TRBV5-1 and TRBJ2-2; D remains unclear. The V end was cut by 4 bases, the J end by 0 bases, with 7 bases between. Germline CDR1 and CDR2: SGHRS and YFSETQ. The CDR3 sequence is 14 residues long. DNA for the CDR3: TGCGCCAGCAGCCCAGTAACGAACACCGGGGAGCTGTTTTTT. Its translation is CASSPVTNTGELFF.

The rearrangement joins TRBV6-4 to TRBJ2-6; 10 bases map to TRBD1. CDR3 size: 17 residues. Germline values: CDR1 MRHNA, CDR2 SNTAGT. Trimming at V came to 3 bases and at J to 2 bases, leaving 4 bases not matched to a gene. The CDR3 region has the DNA TGTGCCAGCAGTGAGGGACAGGGGCATCCTGGGGCCAACGTCCTGACTTTC. It is translated as CASSEGQGHPGANVLTF.

The chain is built from TRBV5-1 and TRBJ2-5; TRBD1 matches 7 bases. V lost 8 bases to trimming and J lost 1 base; unmatched junction nucleotides: 8. The CDR3 consists of 14 residues. In germline, CDR1 is SGHRS, CDR2 YFSETQ. The CDR3, as DNA: TGCGCCAGTCAGTTGGACAGGACCCAAGAGACCCAGTACTTC. This gives the protein CASQLDRTQETQYF.

The CDR3 nucleotides are TGTGCCAGCAGCGTAAGACAGGCCAACACCGGGGAGCTGTTTTTT. This sequence encodes CASSVRQANTGELFF. The chain links TRBV9 to TRBJ2-2; D perhaps matches TRBD1 (6 bases). This CDR3 is built from 15 residues. Trimming stripped 1 base from V and 2 bases from J, with 9 bases between. The V gene's germline CDR1 is SGDLS and CDR2 YYNGEE. Together with reference TRBV9 and TRBJ2-2, the CDR3 gives the full variable domain: DSGVTQTPKHLITATGQRVTLRCSPRSGDLSVYWYQQSLDQGLQFLIQYYNGEERAKGNILERFSAQQFPDLHSELNLSSLELGDSALYFCASSVRQANTGELFFGEGSRLTVL.

This chain joins TRBV19 and TRBJ2-7; TRBD1 agrees at 7 bases. The CDR3 has 14 residues. V trimming: 5 bases; J trimming: 6 bases; junction bases outside the gene matches: 10. From germline, CDR1 is LNHDA and CDR2 SQIVND (reference sequence). The CDR3 DNA sequence: TGTGCCAGTAGTCCAACCTTTGACAGGGCCGAGCAGTACTTC. Residues: CASSPTFDRAEQYF.

The V and J genes are TRBV5-3 and TRBJ2-1; tentatively, D is TRBD1 (5 bases). TRBV5-3 is an open reading frame whose function is uncertain. V lost 0 bases to trimming and J lost 0 bases, with 13 bases between them. The CDR3 is 17 amino acids. CDR3 sequence: CARSLGQGRCSYNEQFF. The CDR3 DNA reads TGTGCCAGAAGCTTGGGGCAGGGCCGCTGCTCCTACAATGAGCAGTTCTTC.

This clone has a single count. This sequence joins TRBV5-1 and TRBJ1-6; maybe TRBD1 (6 bases). Germline V gene data show CDR1 as SGHRS and CDR2 as YFSETQ. The V and J ends lost 5 bases and 5 bases respectively, with 14 bases between them. The CDR3 extends over 15 amino acids. The CDR3 protein is CASSFLQGNNSPLHF. CDR3 DNA sequence: TGCGCCAGCAGTTTCTTACAGGGAAATAATTCACCCCTCCACTTT.